The rows below give T cell receptor beta chains drawn from one sample of a study of cytomegalovirus exposure and HLA in healthy donors. Produced via immunoSEQ multiplex PCR; TCRdb's table is partial and in-frame only. The sample includes 150,000 to 200,000 clones, 81% seen only once; the top ten take 2.1%. What was sequenced was PBMCs. These receptors were taken from a woman aged 18-29 years in good health and CMV-seropositive. CDR3s include the opening cysteine and the closing phenylalanine or tryptophan. Each record gives: D gene, clone size, V gene, J gene, CDR3 DNA, CDR3 protein. A D gene is named only where the DNA matches it firmly. Only some rows state a clone size, as once, few, many or a class for expanded clones.

TRBD1	NA	TRBV5-8	TRBJ1-4	TGTGCCAGCAGCTTGGCCTATGGACAGGGGGCTGAAAAACTGTTTTTT	CASSLAYGQGAEKLFF
TRBD2	NA	TRBV11-2	TRBJ2-5	TGTGCCAGCGGACACAATAGCGGGGGGAGGGAGACCCAGTACTTC	CASGHNSGGRETQYF
TRBD2	NA	TRBV7-9	TRBJ2-5	TGTGCCGTATCTAGCGGGGGGCATCGAACCCACTTC	CAVSSGGHRTHF
NA	NA	TRBV2	TRBJ1-6	TGTGCCAGCAGTGATCGGGGAGGGAGGTCACCCCTCCACTTT	CASSDRGGRSPLHF
NA	NA	TRBV4-2	TRBJ2-6	TGTGCCAGCAGCCAAGATTCCTCCTCTGGGGCCAACGTCCTGACTTTC	CASSQDSSSGANVLTF
TRBD1	NA	TRBV19	TRBJ1-5	TGTGCCAGTAGTATGGACAGGGATCAGCCCCAGCATTTT	CASSMDRDQPQHF
TRBD1	NA	TRBV11-3	TRBJ2-7	TGTGCCAGCAGCTTGCAGACAGGGGGGTCTTACGAGCAGTACTTC	CASSLQTGGSYEQYF
TRBD1	NA	TRBV5-5	TRBJ1-5	TGTGCCAGCAGCTTGTTAGGGGGCGGGGACAGTTATCAGCCCCAGCATTTT	CASSLLGGGDSYQPQHF
TRBD2	NA	TRBV19	TRBJ2-1	TGTGCCAGTAATCGACTAGCGGGGGGGTTCGATGAGCAGTTCTTC	CASNRLAGGFDEQFF
TRBD2	NA	TRBV9	TRBJ2-3	TGTGCCAGCAGCGTAGTTAGCGGGGGCCACACAGATACGCAGTATTTT	CASSVVSGGHTDTQYF
NA	few	TRBV4-1	TRBJ1-6	TGCGCCAGCAGCCAAGATCGGCGGTATTTGGATTCACCCCTCCACTTT	CASSQDRRYLDSPLHF
NA	few	TRBV30	TRBJ2-4	TGTGCCTGGAGTTCGCTAGGGGTACTAGCCAAAAACATTCAGTACTTC	CAWSSLGVLAKNIQYF
NA	NA	TRBV4-1	TRBJ1-5	TGCGCCAGCAGCCAAGGAACTTCTTCATTCAGGAATCAGCCCCAGCATTTT	CASSQGTSSFRNQPQHF
TRBD2	NA	TRBV7-2	TRBJ2-3	TGTGCCAGCAGTTACAGACTAGCGGTGATGACTAGCACAGATACGCAGTATTTT	CASSYRLAVMTSTDTQYF
NA	NA	TRBV2	TRBJ2-1	TGTGCCAGCAGTCAAGGACACTCATCCTACAATGAGCAGTTCTTC	CASSQGHSSYNEQFF
NA	few	TRBV11-2	TRBJ2-7	TGTGCCAGCAGCTTACTGTTCGGCTCCTACGAGCAGTACTTC	CASSLLFGSYEQYF
TRBD2	NA	TRBV11-3	TRBJ2-2	TGTGCCAGCAGCGGAGGACTAGCGGGGGGAGCCGGGGAGCTGTTTTTT	CASSGGLAGGAGELFF
TRBD1	once	TRBV6-5	TRBJ1-6	TGTGCCAGCAGTTGGGACAGGGAGAATAATTCACCCCTCCACTTT	CASSWDRENNSPLHF
TRBD1	NA	TRBV5-6	TRBJ1-2	TGTGCCAGCAGCACGACGGACAGGGCGGGCTACACCTTC	CASSTTDRAGYTF
NA	NA	TRBV7-8	TRBJ1-4	TGTGCCAGCAGCCAGAGACGGGAGAAGGGGGAAAAACTGTTTTTT	CASSQRREKGEKLFF
NA	NA	TRBV5-1	TRBJ2-2	TGCGCCAGCAGCTTGGTTGTCAGGGCGAACACCGGGGAGCTGTTTTTT	CASSLVVRANTGELFF
NA	NA	TRBV12-5	TRBJ2-3	TGTGCTAGTGGTTTATTGACAGCCACAGATACGCAGTATTTT	CASGLLTATDTQYF
NA	NA	TRBV7-2	TRBJ1-5	TGTGCCAGCAGCTTAGCAGGGGGTGGAAAGCAGCCCCAGCATTTT	CASSLAGGGKQPQHF
NA	NA	TRBV7-2	TRBJ2-1	TGTGCCAGCAGCGCCCACCCAGACTCCTACAATGAGCAGTTCTTC	CASSAHPDSYNEQFF
TRBD1	NA	TRBV18	TRBJ1-5	TGTGCCAGCTCACTGACTCCCGGGACAGGAAATCAGCCCCAGCATTTT	CASSLTPGTGNQPQHF
NA	NA	TRBV30	TRBJ1-1	TGTGCCTGGACAGGGATTACGAGAACTGAAGCTTTCTTT	CAWTGITRTEAFF
NA	NA	TRBV19	TRBJ1-2	TGTGCCACCAGCCCGGGGTTTCCAGACTATGGCTACACCTTC	CATSPGFPDYGYTF
TRBD2	NA	TRBV6-6	TRBJ2-5	TGTGCCAGCAGTTACGGGGGGGGAGAGACCCAGTACTTC	CASSYGGGETQYF
NA	NA	TRBV7-2	TRBJ1-2	TGTGCCAGCAGCTCCTACAGGTCCCCCTATGGCTACACCTTC	CASSSYRSPYGYTF
NA	NA	TRBV28	TRBJ1-5	TGTGCCATCCTCCTACGAGGTGGCAATCAGCCCCAGCATTTT	CAILLRGGNQPQHF
NA	NA	TRBV10-3	TRBJ2-1	TGTGCCATCAGTGAGTCGAGCGGGAATGAGCAGTTCTTC	CAISESSGNEQFF
TRBD1	NA	TRBV6-4	TRBJ1-1	TGTGCCAGCAGTCTTTACAGGGGAACTGAAGCTTTCTTT	CASSLYRGTEAFF
TRBD1	few	TRBV5-4	TRBJ2-5	TGTGCCAGCAGCAAGGGACAGCAACAAGAGACCCAGTACTTC	CASSKGQQQETQYF
TRBD2	NA	TRBV2	TRBJ2-2	TGTGCCAGCAGGGCCCCGACTAGCGGGGGGTTCACCGGGGAGCTGTTTTTT	CASRAPTSGGFTGELFF
NA	NA	TRBV2	TRBJ2-5	TGTGCCAGCAGGGGGGGTTCCCAAGAGACCCAGTACTTC	CASRGGSQETQYF
NA	once	TRBV6-4	TRBJ1-2	TGTGCCAGCATTCTTGGGGACATAACTTGCTATGGCTACACCTTC	CASILGDITCYGYTF
NA	NA	TRBV6-1	TRBJ2-5	TGTGCCAGCAGTGAGCTAGGCAGTAGACACCAAGAGACCCAGTACTTC	CASSELGSRHQETQYF
NA	once	TRBV4-2	TRBJ2-7	TGTGCCAGCAGCCCCCAACGGGGGAAGTACGAGCAGTACTTC	CASSPQRGKYEQYF
TRBD1	NA	TRBV19	TRBJ2-2	TGTGCCACTAGACAGGGGGGCACCGGGGAGCTGTTTTTT	CATRQGGTGELFF
NA	NA	TRBV7-9	TRBJ1-1	TGTGCCAGCAGCTTGGGTAGCACCACTGAAGCTTTCTTT	CASSLGSTTEAFF
NA	NA	TRBV30	TRBJ2-1	TGTGCCTCCACACGGAGGGACCAGGTCTTCTTC	CASTRRDQVFF
NA	NA	TRBV21-1	TRBJ2-3	TGTGCCAGCAGCAAACTCGGGAAAGATACGCAGTATTTT	CASSKLGKDTQYF
NA	NA	TRBV18	TRBJ2-5	TGTGCCAGCTCACCAAGCGGCCTGGGAGAGACCCAGTACTTC	CASSPSGLGETQYF
TRBD2	NA	TRBV6-1	TRBJ2-1	TGTGCCAGCAGTGAAGCAAAGCGGGGGGCCTACAATGAGCAGTTCTTC	CASSEAKRGAYNEQFF
NA	NA	TRBV5-1	TRBJ2-2	TGCGCCAGCAGGTCCCCAGGATCGGACACCGGGGAGCTGTTTTTT	CASRSPGSDTGELFF
TRBD2	NA	TRBV5-1	TRBJ2-5	TGCGCCAGCAGCTTGGGTAGCGGGGGCTGGGTCGGTTGGACCCAGTACTTC	CASSLGSGGWVGWTQYF
NA	NA	TRBV5-6	TRBJ2-1	TGTGCCAGCAGCTTGGGTACAGAGTACAATGAGCAGTTCTTC	CASSLGTEYNEQFF
NA	NA	TRBV7-9	TRBJ1-2	TGTGCCAGCAGCTTAGTCGGTGGCTACACCTTC	CASSLVGGYTF
TRBD2	NA	TRBV28	TRBJ2-3	TGTGCCAGCAGTTTAGTGCGGGGGGGACGCACAGATACGCAGTATTTT	CASSLVRGGRTDTQYF
NA	NA	TRBV6-5	TRBJ2-1	TGTGCCAGCAGTTACCGTCTAGCAGTCGGGTTCAATGAGCAGTTCTTC	CASSYRLAVGFNEQFF
NA	few	TRBV7-9	TRBJ2-7	TGTGCCAGCAGTATCGACAGCGCCTACGAGCAGTACTTC	CASSIDSAYEQYF
NA	NA	TRBV11-3	TRBJ2-2	TGTGCCAGCACGCACGGGACCGGGGAGCTGTTTTTT	CASTHGTGELFF
TRBD2	NA	TRBV7-7	TRBJ2-3	TGTGCTAGCAGCACGGGGGGTCCGAGCACAGATACGCAGTATTTT	CASSTGGPSTDTQYF
NA	NA	TRBV2	TRBJ2-3	TGTGCCAGCAGTGATCGGAGAGACGATACGCAGTATTTT	CASSDRRDDTQYF
NA	NA	TRBV7-2	TRBJ2-3	TGTGCCAGCAGCCTGATCAGCGGGAGCACAGATACGCAGTATTTT	CASSLISGSTDTQYF
TRBD2	NA	TRBV9	TRBJ2-5	TGTGCCAGCAGCCTTAGCGGGGTAGGAGAGACCCAGTACTTC	CASSLSGVGETQYF
NA	few	TRBV9	TRBJ2-5	TGTGCCAGCAGCACCGGGAGTCAAGAGACCCAGTACTTC	CASSTGSQETQYF
NA	NA	TRBV4-1	TRBJ1-1	TGCGCCAGCAGCCTGGGACATACCACTGAAGCTTTCTTT	CASSLGHTTEAFF